This T cell receptor (beta chain) is from a study of blood T cell repertoires in COVID-19. Study-wide background: Researchers got acute and convalescent COVID-19 samples from the United States, Italy and Spain. PBMCs, B-cell-depleted T cells, or T cells provided the cDNA or gDNA that made up the material.

Seattle enrolled patients during active infection and tracked them longitudinally. Trimming cost V 3 bases and J 8 bases; bases outside gene matches: 7. Germline CDR1 is SGDLS and CDR2 is YYNGEE. The CDR3 has 14 amino acids. The repertoire was sequenced with immunoSEQ multiplex PCR; TCRdb's copy has only in-frame clones and lacks some. Of more than 95,000 clones in the sample, more than 80% were seen once. This chain connects TRBV9 to TRBJ2-2; 7 nucleotides line up with TRBD2. The sample taken for sequencing was peripheral blood. The TCR sequence derives from a woman older than 75 with COVID-19, enrolled during active disease. For the CDR3, the DNA is TGTGCCAGCAGCGCTGGCGGGAGTGTTGGGGAGCTGTTTTTT. Protein sequence: CASSAGGSVGELFF.